The sample holds many counts of the clone carrying this TCR beta chain. Its antigen is undetermined. Per the original methods: Across clinicopathological groups, CDR3 differences served as the basis for building a distant-metastasis classifier for papillary thyroid cancer. TCRdb redid the clone calls on the PCR reads using MiXCR. The V and J calls here are based on TCRdb, not the publication. The table shows over 15,000 clones, with around 13% occurring only once. The data belong to a study of metastatic and nonmetastatic thyroid tumors. Across the study: Malignant thyroid and benign thyroid patients provided blood and tumor or nodule tissue whose repertoires were compared. Study-wide results and limits: According to reports, the diversity of TCR beta was significantly higher in malignant thyroid tumors than in benign nodules, and this held in both blood and tumor samples.

Thyroid surgery was performed in patients who had received no treatment beforehand. Trimming cost V 10 bases and J 0 bases; bases outside gene matches: 3. In germline, CDR1 is LGHDT, CDR2 YNNKEL (reference sequence). This CDR3 is 13 amino acids long. The receptor's source is a female donor with papillary thyroid cancer or a benign thyroid nodule (not recorded which). Some clones in this sample may be carry-over from other donors' samples. J is TRBJ2-1 and V is TRBV3-1; TRBD2 matches at 7 bases. Sequenced sample: blood. The CDR3 coding sequence is TGTGCCACCCGGGACTACTCCTACAATGAGCAGTTCTTC. This translates into CATRDYSYNEQFF.